This paragraph covers one T cell receptor beta chain sequence. Its antigen is unknown. The assay was immunoSEQ multiplex PCR, and TCRdb's table has in-frame clones only and misses some. The repertoire consists of roughly 86,000 clones, with more than 85% occurring once and the leading ten covering roughly 1.1%. The data derive from a study of OX40 agonist ivuxolimab in advanced cancers. About the research overall: Each dose-escalation patient presented with hepatocellular carcinoma, melanoma, renal cell or head and neck cancer.

The study's findings and limits: Also present in some nonresponders was a low level of normalized T-cell clonal expansion. At 0.1 to 3.0 mg/kg and by week 6, clonal expansion occurred in CD4+ and CD8+ blood T cells. CD8+ T cells (on average) carried more expanded clones than CD4+ T cells.

From germline, CDR1 is SGHRS and CDR2 YFSETQ. The CDR3 runs 14 residues. V shed 4 bases and J shed 4 bases, with 13 bases lying between them. V usage is TRBV5-1 and J usage is TRBJ2-3, with a tentative D call TRBD1 (5 bases). This sample comprised CD4+ or CD8+ T cells sorted from blood, obtained in a trial of the OX40 agonist ivuxolimab. This sequence originates from an adult with an advanced solid tumor such as melanoma, head and neck, liver or kidney cancer. The chain's CDR3 is CASSIQGIPDTQYF. The CDR3 coding sequence is TGCGCCAGCAGCATTCAGGGAATACCAGATACGCAGTATTTT.